The entry below describes one T cell receptor beta chain. These data belong to a study of cytomegalovirus exposure and HLA in healthy donors. Clones were read by immunoSEQ multiplex PCR, and TCRdb kept only the in-frame ones, dropping some. The repertoire holds tens of thousands of clones, with about 95% as singletons. Sequenced: PBMCs. The receptor comes from a man between 18 and 35 years old in good health and CMV-seronegative.

The DNA for the CDR3 is TGTGCCAGCAGTTCCCCGGGACTAGAGGGTGAGCAGTTCTTC. Translation gives CASSSPGLEGEQFF. The rearrangement links TRBV27 to TRBJ2-1; 8 positions match TRBD2. The germline V gene has CDR1 MNHEY and CDR2 SMNVEV (reference sequence). There are 14 residues in the CDR3. The trim removed 4 bases at V and 9 bases at J, leaving 8 bases unmatched.